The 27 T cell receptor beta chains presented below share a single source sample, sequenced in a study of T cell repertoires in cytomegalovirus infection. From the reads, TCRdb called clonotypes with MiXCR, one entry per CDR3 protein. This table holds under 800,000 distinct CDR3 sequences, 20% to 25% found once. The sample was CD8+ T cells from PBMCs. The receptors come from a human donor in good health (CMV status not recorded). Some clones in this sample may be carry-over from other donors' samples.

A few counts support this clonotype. The CDR3 sequence is CSVGGVSYNEQFF. Here the CDR3 DNA reads TGCAGCGTTGGGGGAGTGTCCTACAATGAGCAGTTCTTC. This sequence joins TRBV29-1 and TRBJ2-1, with a tentative D call TRBD2 (5 bases). CDR1 SQVTM and CDR2 ANQGSEA come from the germline V gene. V was shortened by 4 bases and J by 1 base, with 8 bases between the two germline ends. This CDR3 is built from 13 residues.

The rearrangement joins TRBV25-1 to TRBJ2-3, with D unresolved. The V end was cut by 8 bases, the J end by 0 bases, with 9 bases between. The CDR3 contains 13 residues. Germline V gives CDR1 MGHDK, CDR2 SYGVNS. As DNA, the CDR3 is TGTGCCAGCGGGCAGAGAAGCACAGATACGCAGTATTTT. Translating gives CASGQRSTDTQYF.

The CDR3 nucleotides are TGTGCCAGCAGCCTCGGACGGCAAGGGGAAAACACCATATATTTT. This translates into CASSLGRQGENTIYF. V gene TRBV11-3 combines with J gene TRBJ1-3, with D possibly being TRBD1 (5 bases). Germline V gives CDR1 SGHNT, CDR2 YENEEA. The CDR3 totals 15 residues. The V end lost 5 bases, the J end lost 6 bases, and 17 bases lay between the germline ends.

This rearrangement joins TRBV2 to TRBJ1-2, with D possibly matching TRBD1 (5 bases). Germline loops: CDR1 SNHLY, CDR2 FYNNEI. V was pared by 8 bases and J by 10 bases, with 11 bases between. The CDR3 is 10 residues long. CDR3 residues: CASFGGTYTF. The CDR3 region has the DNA TGTGCCAGCTTCGGGGGGACCTACACCTTC.

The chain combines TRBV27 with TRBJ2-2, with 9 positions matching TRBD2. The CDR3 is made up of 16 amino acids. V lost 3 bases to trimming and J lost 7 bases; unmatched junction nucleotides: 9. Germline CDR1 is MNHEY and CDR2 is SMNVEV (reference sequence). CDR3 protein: CASSFSSGGPDGELFF. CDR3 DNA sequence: TGTGCCAGCAGTTTCTCCAGCGGGGGGCCGGACGGGGAGCTGTTTTTT.

The CDR3 spells CASYRDSTYEQYF. The CDR3 bases are TGTGCCAGCTACCGGGACAGCACCTACGAGCAGTACTTC. The chain uses TRBV2 and TRBJ2-7; 7 nucleotides match TRBD1. The V gene's germline CDR1 is SNHLY and CDR2 FYNNEI. With V trimmed by 8 bases and J by 2 bases, 6 bases remained unmatched. CDR3 size: 13 residues. Combining the CDR3 with reference TRBV2 and TRBJ2-7 gives the whole variable domain EPEVTQTPSHQVTQMGQEVILRCVPISNHLYFYWYRQILGQKVEFLVSFYNNEISEKSEIFDDQFSVERPDGSNFTLKIRSTKLEDSAMYFCASYRDSTYEQYFGPGTRLTVT.

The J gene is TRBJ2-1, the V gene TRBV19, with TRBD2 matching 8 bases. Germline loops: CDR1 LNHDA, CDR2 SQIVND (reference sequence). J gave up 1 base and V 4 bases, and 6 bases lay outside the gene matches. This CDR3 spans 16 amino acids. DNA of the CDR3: TGTGCCAGTAGTAAACGGGGGGGTCCATCCTACAATGAGCAGTTCTTC. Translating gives CASSKRGGPSYNEQFF.

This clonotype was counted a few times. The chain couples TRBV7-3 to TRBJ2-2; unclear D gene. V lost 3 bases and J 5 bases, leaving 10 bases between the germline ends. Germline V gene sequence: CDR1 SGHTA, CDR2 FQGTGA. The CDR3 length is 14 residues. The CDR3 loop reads CASSFLGGTGELFF. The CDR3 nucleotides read TGTGCCAGCAGCTTTCTCGGTGGGACCGGGGAGCTGTTTTTT.

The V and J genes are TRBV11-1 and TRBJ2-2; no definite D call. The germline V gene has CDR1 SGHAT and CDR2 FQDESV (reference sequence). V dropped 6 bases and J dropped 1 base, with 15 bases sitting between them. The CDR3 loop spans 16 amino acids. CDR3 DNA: TGTGCCAGCAGATCAGTCGATGTAGAGAACACCGGGGAGCTGTTTTTT. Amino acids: CASRSVDVENTGELFF.

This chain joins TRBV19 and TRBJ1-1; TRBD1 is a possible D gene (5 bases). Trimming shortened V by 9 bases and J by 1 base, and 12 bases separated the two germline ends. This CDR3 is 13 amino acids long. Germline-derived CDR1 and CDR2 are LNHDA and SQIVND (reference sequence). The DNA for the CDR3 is TGTGCCAGCAATTACCAGGGGAACACTGAAGCTTTCTTT. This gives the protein CASNYQGNTEAFF.

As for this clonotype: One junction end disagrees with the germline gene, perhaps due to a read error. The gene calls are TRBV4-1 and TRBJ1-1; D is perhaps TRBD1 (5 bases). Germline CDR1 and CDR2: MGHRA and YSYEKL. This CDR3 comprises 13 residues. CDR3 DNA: TGTACCAGCAGCCAAGATGGGGACTCTGAAGCTTTCTTT. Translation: CTSSQDGDSEAFF.

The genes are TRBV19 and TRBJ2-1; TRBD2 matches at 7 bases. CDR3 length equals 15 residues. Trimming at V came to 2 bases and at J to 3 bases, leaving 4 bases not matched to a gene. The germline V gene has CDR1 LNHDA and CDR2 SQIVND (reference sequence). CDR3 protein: CASSITGGDYNEQFF. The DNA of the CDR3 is TGTGCCAGTAGTATAACGGGGGGAGACTACAATGAGCAGTTCTTC.

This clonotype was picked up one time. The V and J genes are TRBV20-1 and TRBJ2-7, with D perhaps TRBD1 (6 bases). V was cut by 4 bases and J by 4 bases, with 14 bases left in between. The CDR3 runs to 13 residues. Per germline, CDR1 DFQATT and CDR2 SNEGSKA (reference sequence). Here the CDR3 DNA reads TGCAGTGCTATCAACAGGGTTGTTTACGAGCAGTACTTC. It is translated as CSAINRVVYEQYF.

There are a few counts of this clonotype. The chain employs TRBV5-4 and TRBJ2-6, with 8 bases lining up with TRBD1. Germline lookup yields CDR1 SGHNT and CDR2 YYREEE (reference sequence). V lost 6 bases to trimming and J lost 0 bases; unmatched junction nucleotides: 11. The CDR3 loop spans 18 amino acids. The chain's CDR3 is CASIGGTGADSGANVLTF. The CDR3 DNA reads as TGTGCCAGCATTGGGGGGACAGGAGCTGACTCTGGGGCCAACGTCCTGACTTTC.

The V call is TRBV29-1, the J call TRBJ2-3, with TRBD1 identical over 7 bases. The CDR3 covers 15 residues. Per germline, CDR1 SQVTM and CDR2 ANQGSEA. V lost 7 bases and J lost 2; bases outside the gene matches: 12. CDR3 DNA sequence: TGCAGCGGTGGGGCGACAGGGTCGAACACAGATACGCAGTATTTT. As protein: CSGGATGSNTDTQYF.

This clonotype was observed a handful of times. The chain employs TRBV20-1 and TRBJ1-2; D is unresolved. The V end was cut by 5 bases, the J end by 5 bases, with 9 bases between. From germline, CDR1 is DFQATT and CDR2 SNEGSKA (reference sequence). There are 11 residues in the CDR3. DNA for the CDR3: TGCAGTGCTCCCCAGGAGTATGGCTACACCTTC. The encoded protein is CSAPQEYGYTF.

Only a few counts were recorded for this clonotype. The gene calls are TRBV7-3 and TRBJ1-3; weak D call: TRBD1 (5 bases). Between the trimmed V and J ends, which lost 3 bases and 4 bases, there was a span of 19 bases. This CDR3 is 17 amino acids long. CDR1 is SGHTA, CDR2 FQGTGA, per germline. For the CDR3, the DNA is TGTGCCAGCAGCTTGACCGGGGCCGCGGGACGCGGAAACACCATATATTTT. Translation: CASSLTGAAGRGNTIYF. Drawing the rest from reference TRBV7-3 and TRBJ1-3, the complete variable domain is GAGVSQTPSNKVTEKGKYVELRCDPISGHTALYWYRQSLGQGPEFLIYFQGTGAADDSGLPNDRFFAVRPEGSVSTLKIQRTERGDSAVYLCASSLTGAAGRGNTIYFGEGSWLTVV.

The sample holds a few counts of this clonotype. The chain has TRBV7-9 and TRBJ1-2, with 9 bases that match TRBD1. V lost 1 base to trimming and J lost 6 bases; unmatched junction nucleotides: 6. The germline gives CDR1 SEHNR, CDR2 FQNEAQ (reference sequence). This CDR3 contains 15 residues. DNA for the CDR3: TGTGCCAGCAGCTTAGGAGGACAGGGGTATGATGGCTACACCTTC. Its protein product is CASSLGGQGYDGYTF. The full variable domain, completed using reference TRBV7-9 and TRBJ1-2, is DTGVSQNPRHKITKRGQNVTFRCDPISEHNRLYWYRQTLGQGPEFLTYFQNEAQLEKSRLLSDRFSAERPKGSFSTLEIQRTEQGDSAMYLCASSLGGQGYDGYTFGSGTRLTVV.

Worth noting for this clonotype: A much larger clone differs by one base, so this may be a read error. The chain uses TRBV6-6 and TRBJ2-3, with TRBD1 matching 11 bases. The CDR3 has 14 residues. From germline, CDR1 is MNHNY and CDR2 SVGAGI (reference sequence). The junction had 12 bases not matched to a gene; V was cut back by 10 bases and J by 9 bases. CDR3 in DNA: TGTGCCATCCATTCAGGGACAGGGGGTCCCACGCAGTATTTT. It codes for CAIHSGTGGPTQYF.

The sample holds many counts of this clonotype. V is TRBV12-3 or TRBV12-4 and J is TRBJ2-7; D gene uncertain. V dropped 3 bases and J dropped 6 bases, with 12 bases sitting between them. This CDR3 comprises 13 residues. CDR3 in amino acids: CASSLSPRAEQYF. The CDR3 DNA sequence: TGTGCCAGCAGTTTGAGCCCTAGGGCCGAGCAGTACTTC.

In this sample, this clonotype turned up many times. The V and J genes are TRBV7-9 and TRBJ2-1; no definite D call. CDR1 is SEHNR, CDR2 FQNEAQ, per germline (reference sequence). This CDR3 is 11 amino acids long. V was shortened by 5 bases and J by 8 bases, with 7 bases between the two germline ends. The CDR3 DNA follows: TGTGCCAGCAGCACCGGCCATGAGCAGTTCTTC. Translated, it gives CASSTGHEQFF.

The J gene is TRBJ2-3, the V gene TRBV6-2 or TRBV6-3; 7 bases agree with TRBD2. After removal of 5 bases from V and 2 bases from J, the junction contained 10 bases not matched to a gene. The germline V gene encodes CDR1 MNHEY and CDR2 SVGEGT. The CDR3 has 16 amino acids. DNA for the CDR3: TGTGCCAGCAGTACCCTGGGACTACCCAACACAGATACGCAGTATTTT. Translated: CASSTLGLPNTDTQYF.

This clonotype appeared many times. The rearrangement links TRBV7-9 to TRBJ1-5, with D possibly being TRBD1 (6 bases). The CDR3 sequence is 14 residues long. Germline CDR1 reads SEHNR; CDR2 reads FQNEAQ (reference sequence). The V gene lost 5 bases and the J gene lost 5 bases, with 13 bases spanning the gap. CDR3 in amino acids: CASSLRDIDQPQHF. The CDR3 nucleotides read TGTGCCAGCAGCCTCCGGGACATCGATCAGCCCCAGCATTTT. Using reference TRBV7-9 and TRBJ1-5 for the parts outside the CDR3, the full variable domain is DTGVSQNPRHKITKRGQNVTFRCDPISEHNRLYWYRQTLGQGPEFLTYFQNEAQLEKSRLLSDRFSAERPKGSFSTLEIQRTEQGDSAMYLCASSLRDIDQPQHFGDGTRLSIL.

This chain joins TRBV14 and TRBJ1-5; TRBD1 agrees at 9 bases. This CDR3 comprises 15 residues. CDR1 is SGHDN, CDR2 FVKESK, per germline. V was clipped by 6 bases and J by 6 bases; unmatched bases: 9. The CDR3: CASRTYRGLFQPQHF. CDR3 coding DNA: TGTGCCAGCAGAACCTACAGGGGGCTCTTTCAGCCCCAGCATTTT. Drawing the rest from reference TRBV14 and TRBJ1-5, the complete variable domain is EAGVTQFPSHSVIEKGQTVTLRCDPISGHDNLYWYRRVMGKEIKFLLHFVKESKQDESGMPNNRFLAERTGGTYSTLKVQPAELEDSGVYFCASRTYRGLFQPQHFGDGTRLSIL.

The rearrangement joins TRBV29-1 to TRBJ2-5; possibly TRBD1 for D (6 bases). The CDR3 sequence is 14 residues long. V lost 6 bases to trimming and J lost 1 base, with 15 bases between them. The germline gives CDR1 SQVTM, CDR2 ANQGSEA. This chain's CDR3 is CSVSPEDSQETQYF. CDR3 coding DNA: TGCAGCGTGAGTCCGGAGGACAGCCAAGAGACCCAGTACTTC.

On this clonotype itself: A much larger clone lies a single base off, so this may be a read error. CDR3 coding DNA: TGTGTCAGCAGTTACCCTAATCCCAGGGGCTTGGAGACCCAGTACTTC. Encoded protein: CVSSYPNPRGLETQYF. The rearrangement joins TRBV6-6 to TRBJ2-5, with a weak D call TRBD1 (6 bases). The CDR3 is 16 residues long. The germline V gene encodes CDR1 MNHNY and CDR2 SVGAGI (reference sequence).

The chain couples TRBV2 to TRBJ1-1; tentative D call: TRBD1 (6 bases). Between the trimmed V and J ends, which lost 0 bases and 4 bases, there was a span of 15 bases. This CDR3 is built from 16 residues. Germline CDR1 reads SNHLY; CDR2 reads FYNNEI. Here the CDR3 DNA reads TGTGCCAGCAGTGAAGCGTTCACAGGGCTGGGCACTGAAGCTTTCTTT. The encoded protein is CASSEAFTGLGTEAFF.